This TCR beta chain appears in the sequencing data of a study of T cell repertoires in cytomegalovirus infection. Study-wide background: HLA-B-restricted CMV epitopes that are well studied were used alongside recently identified HLA-C-restricted ones. A matching HLA type, together with CMV infection, was signaled by public TCR beta signatures.

Turning to this clonotype: Its antigen is still unknown.

TCRdb analysed the reads with MiXCR anew, one entry per CDR3 protein. The sample has a few hundred thousand distinct CDR3 sequences, around two fifths seen once. Trimming left V 6 bases short and J 2 bases short, with 16 bases between. CDR1 and CDR2 from the germline V gene are MNHEY and SMNVEV (reference sequence). The CDR3 contains 15 residues. Whole-study results and caveats: Totalled public TCR beta family frequency picked out people who carried CMV plus the relevant HLA. Dominating the ex vivo response were TCR beta clonotypes that were CMV-specific and HLA-C-restricted.

V and J are TRBV27 and TRBJ1-2; D not resolved. The TCR sequence derives from a human donor in good health (CMV status not recorded). Some clones in this sample may be carry-over from other donors' samples. Source: cultured PBMCs, taken from culture after CMV antigen stimulation. The CDR3 loop is CASRLSAGSNYGYTF. Written as DNA, the CDR3 is TGTGCCAGCAGGCTCTCCGCGGGTTCCAACTATGGCTACACCTTC.